The present entry profiles one TCR beta chain with its context. The antigen is undetermined. The data stem from a study of T cells after yellow fever vaccination. The study, taken as a whole, reports: From the bulk population, abundant clonotypes could contaminate and appear within FACS-sorted repertoires.

Synthesis of TCR cDNA relied on 5'RACE template switching, which attached a universal primer site and UMIs. MiXCR, run by TCRdb on the 5' RACE reads, gives a single entry per CDR3 protein. The sample yields 150,000 to 200,000 distinct CDR3 sequences, approximately 9.9% seen once. CDR1 and CDR2 (germline): MNHEY, SVGAGI. Trimming pared 2 bases from V and 2 bases from J, leaving 15 bases between. This CDR3 region has 16 residues. Here the sequenced sample was CD8+ T cells sorted from PBMCs, taken 15 days after the yellow fever booster vaccination. The source is a man aged 18-30 years who received the YFV17D yellow fever vaccine. The chain carries TRBV6-5 and TRBJ2-5, with D perhaps matching TRBD1 (6 bases). The CDR3 sequence: CASSYTVRGLQETQYF. The CDR3 region has the DNA TGTGCCAGCAGTTACACGGTCAGGGGATTACAAGAGACCCAGTACTTC.